These 10 T cell receptor beta chains share one sample of origin, sequenced in a study of blood T cell repertoires in COVID-19. Data came from immunoSEQ multiplex PCR; TCRdb stores just in-frame clones and leaves some out. Of about 210,000 clones detected, 80% to 90% appear once; the ten largest clones hold over 9.5%. Sequenced sample: peripheral blood. The receptors originated from a woman older than 75 with COVID-19, enrolled during active disease.

The rearrangement uses TRBV11-3 and TRBJ2-1, with a weak D call TRBD1 (5 bases). Germline loops: CDR1 SGHNT, CDR2 YENEEA. The CDR3 runs 19 residues. With 5 bases removed from V and 0 bases from J, the gap between germline ends came to 23 bases. Here the CDR3 reads CASSRNSGAGRSSYNEQFF. Here the CDR3 DNA reads TGTGCCAGCAGCCGGAATTCTGGGGCCGGACGGAGCTCCTACAATGAGCAGTTCTTC.

The rearrangement links TRBV28 to TRBJ1-3, with TRBD1 as a possible D gene (5 bases). Trimming took 10 bases from V and 4 from J, leaving 11 bases between them. The germline CDR1 and CDR2 sequences are MDHEN and SYDVKM. This CDR3 has 12 amino acids. CDR3 DNA: TGTGCCACCAAGGGGAACGGAAACACCATATATTTT. Protein product: CATKGNGNTIYF.

V is TRBV7-2 and J is TRBJ2-3; D perhaps matches TRBD1 (7 bases). Trimming pared 5 bases from V and 8 bases from J, leaving 23 bases between. This CDR3 has 16 residues. Germline V gene lookup returns CDR1 SGHTA and CDR2 FQGNSA. The DNA for the CDR3 is TGTGCCAGCAGCCTCCCGCAGGGGGGCCGGTTGGGTACGCAGTATTTT. Translation gives CASSLPQGGRLGTQYF.

This CDR3 reads CASGGFSYEQYF. In nucleotides, the CDR3 is TGTGCCAGCGGGGGATTCTCCTACGAGCAGTACTTC. The chain combines TRBV10-3 with TRBJ2-7; 7 bases match TRBD2. V gave up 10 bases and J gave up 0 bases; unmatched junction bases: 3. The CDR3 is 12 amino acids. In germline, CDR1 is ENHRY, CDR2 SYGVKD.

The J gene is TRBJ2-3, the V gene TRBV7-8, with TRBD2 matching over 12 bases. Germline V gives CDR1 SGHVS, CDR2 FQNEAQ. The CDR3 covers 18 residues. The V segment lost 4 bases and the J segment 0 bases; nucleotides outside the gene matches: 8. The CDR3 DNA sequence: TGTGCCAGCAGCTCTAGCGGGGGGGCAGCTCTCAGCACAGATACGCAGTATTTT. The encoded protein is CASSSSGGAALSTDTQYF. The whole variable domain, remainder taken from reference TRBV7-8 and TRBJ2-3, is GAGVSQSPRYKVAKRGQDVALRCDPISGHVSLFWYQQALGQGPEFLTYFQNEAQLDKSGLPSDRFFAERPEGSVSTLKIQRTQQEDSAVYLCASSSSGGAALSTDTQYFGPGTRLTVL.

V usage is TRBV2 and J usage is TRBJ2-5, with 7 bases aligning to TRBD1. Trimming cost V 7 bases and J 2 bases; bases outside gene matches: 7. The germline CDR1 and CDR2 sequences are SNHLY and FYNNEI. This CDR3 has 14 residues. The CDR3 nucleotides are TGTGCCAGCACCTACAGGGGAACACAAGAGACCCAGTACTTC. Protein sequence: CASTYRGTQETQYF.

The table lists this clone with a few counts. The chain employs TRBV28 and TRBJ1-1; 8 bases agree with TRBD1. J was trimmed by 4 bases and V by 3 bases; bases with no gene match: 4. Germline values: CDR1 MDHEN, CDR2 SYDVKM. The CDR3 extends over 14 amino acids. CDR3: CASSFFDRGTEAFF. CDR3 nucleotides: TGTGCCAGCAGTTTCTTTGACAGGGGCACTGAAGCTTTCTTT.

The CDR3, as DNA: TGTGCCAGCACCCGGGGTCAGGGGCATGGCTACACCTTC. This sequence encodes CASTRGQGHGYTF. This chain joins TRBV28 and TRBJ1-2; tentatively, D is TRBD1 (6 bases). Trimming stripped 7 bases from V and 6 bases from J, with 15 bases between. Germline V lookup: CDR1 MDHEN, CDR2 SYDVKM. This CDR3 region has 13 residues.

V gene TRBV10-3 combines with J gene TRBJ1-1, with 7 bases matching TRBD1. J lost 4 bases, V lost 4 bases, and 6 bases had no gene match. The CDR3 consists of 14 residues. CDR1 is ENHRY and CDR2 is SYGVKD in the germline V gene. For the CDR3, the DNA is TGTGCCATCAGTGGAGGACAGGCAACCACTGAAGCTTTCTTT. Its protein product is CAISGGQATTEAFF.

This clone was counted between two and nine times. V gene TRBV2 combines with J gene TRBJ1-2; a possible D gene is TRBD1 (5 bases). Germline values: CDR1 SNHLY, CDR2 FYNNEI. Trimming removed 4 bases from V and 3 bases from J, with 12 bases in between. This CDR3 is built from 14 residues. CDR3 sequence reads: CASSGQTGDYGYTF. The CDR3 DNA follows: TGTGCCAGCAGTGGTCAAACAGGCGACTATGGCTACACCTTC.